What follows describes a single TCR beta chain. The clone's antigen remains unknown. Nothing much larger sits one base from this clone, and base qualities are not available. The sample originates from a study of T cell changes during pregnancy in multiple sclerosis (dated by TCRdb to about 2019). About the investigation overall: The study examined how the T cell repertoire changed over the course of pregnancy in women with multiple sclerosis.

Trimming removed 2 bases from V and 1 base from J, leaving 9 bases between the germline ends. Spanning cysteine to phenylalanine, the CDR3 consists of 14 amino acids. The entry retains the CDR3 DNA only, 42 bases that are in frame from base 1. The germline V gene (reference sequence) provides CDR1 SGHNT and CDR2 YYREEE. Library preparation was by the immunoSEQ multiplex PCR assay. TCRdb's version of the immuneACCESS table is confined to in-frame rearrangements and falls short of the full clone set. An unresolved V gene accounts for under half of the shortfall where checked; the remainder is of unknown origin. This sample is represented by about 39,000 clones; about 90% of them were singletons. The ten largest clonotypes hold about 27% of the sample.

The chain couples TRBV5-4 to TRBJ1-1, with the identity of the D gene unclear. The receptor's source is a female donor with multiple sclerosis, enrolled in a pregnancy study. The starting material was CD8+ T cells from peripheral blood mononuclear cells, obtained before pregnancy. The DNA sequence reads TGTGCCAGCAGCTTTCCCGACTCGAACACTGAAGCTTTCTTT. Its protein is CASSFPDSNTEAFF.